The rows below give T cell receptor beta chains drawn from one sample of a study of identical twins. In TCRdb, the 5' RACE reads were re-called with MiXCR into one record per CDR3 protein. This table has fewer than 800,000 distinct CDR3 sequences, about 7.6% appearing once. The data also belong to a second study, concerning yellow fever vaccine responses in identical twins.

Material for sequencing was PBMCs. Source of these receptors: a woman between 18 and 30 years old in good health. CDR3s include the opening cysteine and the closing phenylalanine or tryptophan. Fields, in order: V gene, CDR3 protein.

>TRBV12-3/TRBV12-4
CASSLGTDLDTQYF
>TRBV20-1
CSASRASGYTF
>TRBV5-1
CASGEGPGNTIYF
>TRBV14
CASSRLMGPNTEAFF
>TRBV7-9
CASSLQGHNNEKLFF
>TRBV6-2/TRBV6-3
CASSWGGDGYTF
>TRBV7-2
CASSFNPYEQYF
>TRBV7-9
CASSLTKTSGDTDTQYF
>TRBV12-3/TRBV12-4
CASVDRGLLDTEAFF
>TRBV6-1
CASSEFTGGADTQYF
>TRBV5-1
CASSPGIHNQPQHF
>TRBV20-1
CSASMGMSTEAFF
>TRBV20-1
CSAREDKQETQYF
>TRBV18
CASSPDSKAEAFF
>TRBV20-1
CSALPGQGANQPQHF
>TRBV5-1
CASSLTGSYSYNEQFF
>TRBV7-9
CASSLNLGPQHF
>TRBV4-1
CASSPRARVNGTGELFF
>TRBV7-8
CASSTRALFNYGYTF
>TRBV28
CAIAPTGYFLYGYTF
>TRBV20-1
CSATKQQETQYF
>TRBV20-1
CSARDNRGISYNEQFF
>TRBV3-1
CASSQAREWDF
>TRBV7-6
CASSLGDRGFNEQFF
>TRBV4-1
CASSQRGLAGSYNEQFF
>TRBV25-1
CASSEPSTSGTTDTQYF
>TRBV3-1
CASSQGLNSNQPQHF
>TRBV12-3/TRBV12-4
CASRPGTNQETQYF
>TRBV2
CASSGLAGVVSGYNEQFF
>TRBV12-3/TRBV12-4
CASRRQGSPAYNEQFF
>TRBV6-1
CASSSRGGSGANVLTF
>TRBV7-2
CASSLPRLAGGYNEQFF
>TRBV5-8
CASSMGVPGNTIYF
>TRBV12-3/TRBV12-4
CASSLTGFAEAFF
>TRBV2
CASRFTSGASNSPLHF
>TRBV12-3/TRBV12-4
CASSFTPTRGKLFF
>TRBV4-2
CASSQDAKRQGVNEQFF
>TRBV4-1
CASSIWTGRGETQYF
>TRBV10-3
CAISESGLAVSKDTQYF
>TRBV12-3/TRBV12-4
CASSWGGVNSPLHF
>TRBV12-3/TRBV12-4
CASSLPGPGYGYTF
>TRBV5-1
CASSLWGERTDTQYF
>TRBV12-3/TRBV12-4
CASSLARRTYGYTF
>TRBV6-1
CASSTRPGQGAFEGEKLFF